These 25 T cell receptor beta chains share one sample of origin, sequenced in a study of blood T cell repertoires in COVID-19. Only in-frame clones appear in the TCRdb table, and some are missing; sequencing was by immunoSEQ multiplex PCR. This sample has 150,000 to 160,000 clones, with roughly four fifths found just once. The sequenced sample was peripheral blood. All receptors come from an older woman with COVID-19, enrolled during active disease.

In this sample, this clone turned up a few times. The CDR3 loop reads CATSEGGQGDYGYTF. In DNA, the CDR3 is TGTGCCACCAGTGAGGGGGGACAGGGGGACTATGGCTACACCTTC. V usage is TRBV24-1 and J usage is TRBJ1-2; 11 bases fit TRBD1. The CDR3 spans 15 residues. Germline CDR1 and CDR2: KGHDR and SFDVKD. Trimming at V came to 4 bases and at J to 3 bases, leaving 3 bases not matched to a gene.

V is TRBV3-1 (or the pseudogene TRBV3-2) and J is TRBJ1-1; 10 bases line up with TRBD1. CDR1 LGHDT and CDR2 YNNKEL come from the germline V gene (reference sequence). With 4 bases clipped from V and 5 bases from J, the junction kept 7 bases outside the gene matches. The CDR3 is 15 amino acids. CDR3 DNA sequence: TGTGCCAGCAGCCCTAGGGGACAGGGGTGGACTGAAGCTTTCTTT. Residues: CASSPRGQGWTEAFF.

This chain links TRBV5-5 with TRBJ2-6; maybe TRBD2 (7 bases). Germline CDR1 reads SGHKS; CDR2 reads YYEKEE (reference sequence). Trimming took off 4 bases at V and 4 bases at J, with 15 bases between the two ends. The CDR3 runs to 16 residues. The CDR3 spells CASSLPGGLGANVLTF. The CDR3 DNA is TGTGCCAGCAGCCTCCCCGGGGGGCTAGGGGCCAACGTCCTGACTTTC.

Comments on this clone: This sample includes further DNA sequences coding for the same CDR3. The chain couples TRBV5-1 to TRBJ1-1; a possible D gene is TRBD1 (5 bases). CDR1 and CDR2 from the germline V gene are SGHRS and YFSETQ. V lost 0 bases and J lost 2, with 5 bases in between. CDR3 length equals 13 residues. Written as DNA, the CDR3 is TGCGCCAGCAGCTTGGGGGGCAACACTGAAGCTTTCTTT. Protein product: CASSLGGNTEAFF.

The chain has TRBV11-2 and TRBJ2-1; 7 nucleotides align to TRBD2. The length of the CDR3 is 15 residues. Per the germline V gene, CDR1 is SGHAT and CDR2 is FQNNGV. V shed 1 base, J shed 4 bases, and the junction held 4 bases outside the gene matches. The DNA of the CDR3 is TGTGCCAGCAGCTTAGGTCTAGCGGTATACAATGAGCAGTTCTTC. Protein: CASSLGLAVYNEQFF.

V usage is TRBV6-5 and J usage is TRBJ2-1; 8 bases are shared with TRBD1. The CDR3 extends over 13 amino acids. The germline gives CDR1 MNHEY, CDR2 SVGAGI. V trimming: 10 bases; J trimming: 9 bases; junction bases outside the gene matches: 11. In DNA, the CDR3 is TGTGCCACCGGTAATCAGGGGGCGGGTGAGCAGTTCTTC. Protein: CATGNQGAGEQFF.

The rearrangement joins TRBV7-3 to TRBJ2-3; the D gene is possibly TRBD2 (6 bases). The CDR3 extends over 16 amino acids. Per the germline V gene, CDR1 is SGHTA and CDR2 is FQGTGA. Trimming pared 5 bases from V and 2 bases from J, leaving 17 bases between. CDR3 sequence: CASSPQSGVFTDTQYF. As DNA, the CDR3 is TGTGCCAGCAGCCCCCAATCGGGGGTCTTCACAGATACGCAGTATTTT.

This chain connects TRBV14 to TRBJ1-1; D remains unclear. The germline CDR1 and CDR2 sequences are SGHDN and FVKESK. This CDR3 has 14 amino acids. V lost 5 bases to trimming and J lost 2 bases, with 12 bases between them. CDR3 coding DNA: TGTGCCAGCAGCATGACATACCTTAACACTGAAGCTTTCTTT. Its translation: CASSMTYLNTEAFF.

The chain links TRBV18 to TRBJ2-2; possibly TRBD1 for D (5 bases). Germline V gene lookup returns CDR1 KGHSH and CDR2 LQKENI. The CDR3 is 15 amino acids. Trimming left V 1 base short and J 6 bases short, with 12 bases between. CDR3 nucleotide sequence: TGTGCCAGCTCACCACGTGTGGGGCTTGCCGGGGAGCTGTTTTTT. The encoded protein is CASSPRVGLAGELFF.

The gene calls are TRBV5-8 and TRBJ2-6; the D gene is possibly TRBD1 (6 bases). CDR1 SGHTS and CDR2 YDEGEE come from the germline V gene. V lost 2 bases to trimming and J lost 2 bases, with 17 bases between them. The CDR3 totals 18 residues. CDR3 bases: TGTGCCAGCAGCTTCTTTCAGGGGTTTCGAACTGGGGCCAACGTCCTGACTTTC. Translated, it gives CASSFFQGFRTGANVLTF.

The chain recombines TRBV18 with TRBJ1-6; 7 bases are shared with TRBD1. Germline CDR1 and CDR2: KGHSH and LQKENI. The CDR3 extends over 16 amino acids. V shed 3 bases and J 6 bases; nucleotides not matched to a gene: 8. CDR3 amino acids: CASSPGRGQGNSPLHF. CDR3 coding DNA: TGTGCCAGCTCACCGGGTAGGGGGCAAGGTAATTCACCCCTCCACTTT.

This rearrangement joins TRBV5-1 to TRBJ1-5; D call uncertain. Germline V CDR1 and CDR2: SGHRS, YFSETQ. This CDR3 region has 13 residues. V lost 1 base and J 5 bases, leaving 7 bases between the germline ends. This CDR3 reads CASSLMSDQPQHF. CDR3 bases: TGCGCCAGCAGCTTGATGAGTGATCAGCCCCAGCATTTT.

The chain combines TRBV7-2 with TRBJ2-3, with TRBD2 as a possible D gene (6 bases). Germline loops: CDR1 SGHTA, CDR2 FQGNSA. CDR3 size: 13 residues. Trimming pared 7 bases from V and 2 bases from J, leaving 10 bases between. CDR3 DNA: TGTGCCAGCACCCGGGACTTCACAGATACGCAGTATTTT. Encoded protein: CASTRDFTDTQYF. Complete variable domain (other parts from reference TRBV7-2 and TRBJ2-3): GAGVSQSPSNKVTEKGKDVELRCDPISGHTALYWYRQSLGQGLEFLIYFQGNSAPDKSGLPSDRFSAERTGGSVSTLTIQRTQQEDSAVYLCASTRDFTDTQYFGPGTRLTVL.

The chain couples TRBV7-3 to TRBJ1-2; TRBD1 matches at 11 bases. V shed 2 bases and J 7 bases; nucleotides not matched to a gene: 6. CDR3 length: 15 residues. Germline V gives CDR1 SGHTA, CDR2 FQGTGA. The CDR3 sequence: CASSLSGTGGFGYTF. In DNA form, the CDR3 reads TGTGCCAGCAGCTTATCTGGGACAGGGGGATTTGGCTACACCTTC.

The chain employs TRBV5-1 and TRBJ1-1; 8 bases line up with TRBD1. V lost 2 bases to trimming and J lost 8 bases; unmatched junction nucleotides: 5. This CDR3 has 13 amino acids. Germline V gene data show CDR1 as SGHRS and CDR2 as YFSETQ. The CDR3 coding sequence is TGCGCCAGCAGCTTTAGGACAGGGCTAGAAGCTTTCTTT. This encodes CASSFRTGLEAFF.

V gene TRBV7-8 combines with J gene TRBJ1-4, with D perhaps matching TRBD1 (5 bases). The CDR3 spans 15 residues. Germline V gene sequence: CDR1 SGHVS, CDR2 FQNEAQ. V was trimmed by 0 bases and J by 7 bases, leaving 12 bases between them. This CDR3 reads CASSLAEGQGEKLFF. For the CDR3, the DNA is TGTGCCAGCAGCTTAGCGGAGGGGCAGGGTGAAAAACTGTTTTTT.

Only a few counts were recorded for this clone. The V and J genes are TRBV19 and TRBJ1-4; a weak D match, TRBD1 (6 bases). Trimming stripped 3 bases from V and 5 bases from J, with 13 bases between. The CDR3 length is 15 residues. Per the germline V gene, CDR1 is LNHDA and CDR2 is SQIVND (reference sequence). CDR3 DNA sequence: TGTGCCAGTAGTATTGGGGGGGGCTCCAATGAAAAACTGTTTTTT. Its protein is CASSIGGGSNEKLFF.

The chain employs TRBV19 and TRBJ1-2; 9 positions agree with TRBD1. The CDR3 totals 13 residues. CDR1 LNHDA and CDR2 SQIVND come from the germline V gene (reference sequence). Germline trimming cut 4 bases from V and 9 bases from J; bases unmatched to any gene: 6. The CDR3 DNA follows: TGTGCCAGTAGTACCACGGGACAGGGATGCTACACCTTC. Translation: CASSTTGQGCYTF.

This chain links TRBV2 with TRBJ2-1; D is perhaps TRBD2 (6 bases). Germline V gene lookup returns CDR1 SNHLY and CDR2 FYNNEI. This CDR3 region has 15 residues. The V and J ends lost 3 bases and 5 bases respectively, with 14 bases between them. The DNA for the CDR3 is TGTGCCAGCAGTGAGGATAGCGGAGTCAACAATGAGCAGTTCTTC. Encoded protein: CASSEDSGVNNEQFF.

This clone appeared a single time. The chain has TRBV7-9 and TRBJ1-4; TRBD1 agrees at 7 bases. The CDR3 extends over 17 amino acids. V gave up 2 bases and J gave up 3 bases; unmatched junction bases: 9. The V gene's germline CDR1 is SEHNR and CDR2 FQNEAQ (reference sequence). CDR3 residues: CASSLYGRGSANEKLFF. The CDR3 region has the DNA TGTGCCAGCAGCTTATACGGCAGGGGGTCGGCTAATGAAAAACTGTTTTTT.

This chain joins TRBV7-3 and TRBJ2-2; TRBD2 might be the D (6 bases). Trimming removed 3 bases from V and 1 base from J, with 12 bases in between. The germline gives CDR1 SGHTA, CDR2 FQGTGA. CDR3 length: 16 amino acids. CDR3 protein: CASSLERVMNTGELFF. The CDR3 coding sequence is TGTGCCAGCAGCTTGGAGCGGGTTATGAACACCGGGGAGCTGTTTTTT.

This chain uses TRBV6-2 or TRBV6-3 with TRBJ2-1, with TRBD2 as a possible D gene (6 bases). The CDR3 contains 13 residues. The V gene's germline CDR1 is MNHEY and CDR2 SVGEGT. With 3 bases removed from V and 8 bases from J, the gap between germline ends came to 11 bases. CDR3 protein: CASSYLRGYEQFF. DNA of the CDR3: TGTGCCAGCAGTTATCTGCGGGGCTATGAGCAGTTCTTC.

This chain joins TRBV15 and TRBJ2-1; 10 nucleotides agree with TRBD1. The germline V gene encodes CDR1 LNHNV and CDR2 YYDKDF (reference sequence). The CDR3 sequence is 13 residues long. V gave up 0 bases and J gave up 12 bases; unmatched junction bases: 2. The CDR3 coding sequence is TGTGCCACCAGCAGAGATGGACAGGGGGTGCAGTTCTTC. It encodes CATSRDGQGVQFF.

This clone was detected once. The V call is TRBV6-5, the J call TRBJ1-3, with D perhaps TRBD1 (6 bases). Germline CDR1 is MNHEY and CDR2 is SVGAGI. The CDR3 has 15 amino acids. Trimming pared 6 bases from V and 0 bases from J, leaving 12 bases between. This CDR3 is CASSTTGHSGNTIYF. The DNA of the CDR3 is TGTGCCAGCAGCACGACAGGCCACTCTGGAAACACCATATATTTT.

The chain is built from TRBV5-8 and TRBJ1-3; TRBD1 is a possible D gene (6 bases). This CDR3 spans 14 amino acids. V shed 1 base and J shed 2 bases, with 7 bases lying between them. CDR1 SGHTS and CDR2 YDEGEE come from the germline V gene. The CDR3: CASSLTGPGNTIYF. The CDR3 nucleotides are TGTGCCAGCAGCTTGACAGGGCCTGGAAACACCATATATTTT. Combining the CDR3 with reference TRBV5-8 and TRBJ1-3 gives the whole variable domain EAGVTQSPTHLIKTRGQQATLRCSPISGHTSVYWYQQALGLGLQFLLWYDEGEERNRGNFPPRFSGRQFPNYSSELNVNALELEDSALYLCASSLTGPGNTIYFGEGSWLTVV.